Below, one T cell receptor beta chain is given with its context. As yet, its antigen is unknown. This sample was taken from a study of response to subunit inactivated influenza vaccine. General study points: The authors offered the suggestion that each seasonal influenza vaccination recruits few new T cells.

MiXCR, run by TCRdb on the RT-PCR reads, gives a single entry per CDR3 protein. The sample carries hundreds of thousands of distinct CDR3 sequences, 10% to 15% recorded once. The source is a man aged 45-65 years who received an inactivated influenza vaccine. The source material was PBMCs from blood, sampled 35 to 45 days after vaccination.

The CDR3 protein is CSAQLVGEQYF. CDR3 DNA sequence: TGCAGTGCGCAGTTAGTGGGGGAGCAGTACTTC. The chain links TRBV20-1 to TRBJ2-7, with no clear D. The ends were cut back, 6 bases at V and 7 bases at J, with 13 bases in the middle. The CDR3 is 11 amino acids. Germline V gene data show CDR1 as DFQATT and CDR2 as SNEGSKA (reference sequence).